The entry that follows covers one T cell receptor (beta chain) sequence. This record belongs to a study of blood T cell repertoires in COVID-19. Study in general: Collection of acute and convalescent COVID-19 samples took place in the United States, Italy and Spain. In each case, the material was cDNA or gDNA derived from T cells, B-cell-depleted T cells, or PBMCs.

V was trimmed by 6 bases and J by 0 bases, leaving 12 bases between them. Germline V CDR1 and CDR2: ENHRY, SYGVKD. This CDR3 has 14 residues. Here immunoSEQ multiplex PCR was the method, and the copy in TCRdb shows in-frame clones only, minus some. The data hold about 86,000 clones, with over 70% observed a single time. The J gene is TRBJ2-7, the V gene TRBV10-3; perhaps TRBD2 as D (5 bases). The clonotype originates from an elderly woman with active or convalescent COVID-19. Specimen: peripheral blood. This CDR3 reads CAIRVGGSSYEQYF. The CDR3 DNA is TGTGCCATCAGAGTAGGTGGGAGCTCCTACGAGCAGTACTTC.